Described below is a single T cell receptor (beta chain) sequence and its context. Its specificity is not known. This specimen belongs to a study of CD8+ T cells in alopecia areata. Study-level points and caveats: Significant decreases in scalp clonality and expanded CD8+ clones followed tofacitinib treatment.

Specified treatment: oral pan-JAK inhibitor, 5-10 mg twice daily. Both peripheral blood and punch biopsies of lesional scalp skin were obtained from patients who had alopecia areata. The authors extracted RNA and reverse transcribed it into cDNA as the sequencing template. Produced via immunoSEQ multiplex PCR; TCRdb's table is partial and in-frame only. The data contain fewer than 350,000 clones, roughly 64% of them seen just once; the ten biggest clones take up about 1.7%. Germline CDR1 is MGHRA and CDR2 is YSYEKL. The CDR3 is 15 amino acids. V was pared by 0 bases and J by 7 bases, with 6 bases of the junction left unmatched.

J is TRBJ1-5 and V is TRBV4-1; TRBD1 agrees at 7 bases. The specimen was CD4+ T cells sorted from blood, collected at week 24, from a patient treated with tofacitinib. The clonotype comes from a human donor with alopecia areata. CDR3 sequence: CASSQEGTADQPQHF. The CDR3 DNA follows: TGCGCCAGCAGCCAAGAGGGGACAGCGGACCAGCCCCAGCATTTT.